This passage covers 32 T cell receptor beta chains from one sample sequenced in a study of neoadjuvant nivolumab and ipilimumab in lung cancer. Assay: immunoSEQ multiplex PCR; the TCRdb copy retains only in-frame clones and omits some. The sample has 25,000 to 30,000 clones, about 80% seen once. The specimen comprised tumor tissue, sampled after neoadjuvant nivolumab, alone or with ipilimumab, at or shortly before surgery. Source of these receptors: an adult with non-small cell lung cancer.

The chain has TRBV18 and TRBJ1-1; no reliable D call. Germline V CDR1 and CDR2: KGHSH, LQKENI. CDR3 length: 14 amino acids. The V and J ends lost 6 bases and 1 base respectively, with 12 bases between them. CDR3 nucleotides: TGTGCCAGCTCTCCGAGGAGCGGGAACACTGAAGCTTTCTTT. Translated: CASSPRSGNTEAFF.

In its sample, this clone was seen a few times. The CDR3 protein is CAWSVTALNTGELFF. The CDR3, as DNA: TGTGCCTGGAGTGTAACAGCGCTGAACACCGGGGAGCTGTTTTTT. This chain links TRBV30 with TRBJ2-2; the D is unclear. Germline loops: CDR1 GTSNPN, CDR2 SVGIG (reference sequence). The CDR3 contains 15 residues. V dropped 0 bases and J dropped 1 base, with 9 bases sitting between them.

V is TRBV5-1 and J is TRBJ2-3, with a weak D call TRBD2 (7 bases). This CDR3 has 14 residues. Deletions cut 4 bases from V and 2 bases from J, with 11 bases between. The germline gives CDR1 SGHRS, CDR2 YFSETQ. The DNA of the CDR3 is TGCGCCAGCAGCGGGGGGGCGGCCACAGATACGCAGTATTTT. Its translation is CASSGGAATDTQYF.

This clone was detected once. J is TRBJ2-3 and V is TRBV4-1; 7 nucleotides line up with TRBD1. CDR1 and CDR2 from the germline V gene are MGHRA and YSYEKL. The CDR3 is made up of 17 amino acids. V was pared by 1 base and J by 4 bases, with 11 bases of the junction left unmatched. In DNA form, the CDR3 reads TGCGCCAGCAGCCAAGCCCCAGGGGGACGTGGGGCAGATACGCAGTATTTT. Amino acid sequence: CASSQAPGGRGADTQYF.

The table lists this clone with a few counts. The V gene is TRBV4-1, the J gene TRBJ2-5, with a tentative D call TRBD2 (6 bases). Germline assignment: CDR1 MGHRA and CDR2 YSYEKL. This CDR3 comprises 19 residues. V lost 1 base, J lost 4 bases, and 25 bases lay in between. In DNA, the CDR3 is TGCGCCAGCAGCCAAGTTGTGGTGGGGCGCGGAGGGGCGTCAGAGACCCAGTACTTC. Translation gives CASSQVVVGRGGASETQYF.

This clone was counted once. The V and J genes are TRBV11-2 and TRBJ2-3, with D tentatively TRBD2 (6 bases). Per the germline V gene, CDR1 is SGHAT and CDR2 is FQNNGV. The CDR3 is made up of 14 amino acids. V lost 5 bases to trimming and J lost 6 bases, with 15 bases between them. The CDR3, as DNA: TGTGCCAGCAGCCCGGGACTCTTTTTGGATACGCAGTATTTT. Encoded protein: CASSPGLFLDTQYF. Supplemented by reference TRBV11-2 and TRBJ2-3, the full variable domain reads EAGVAQSPRYKIIEKRQSVAFWCNPISGHATLYWYQQILGQGPKLLIQFQNNGVVDDSQLPKDRFSAERLKGVDSTLKIQPAKLEDSAVYLCASSPGLFLDTQYFGPGTRLTVL.

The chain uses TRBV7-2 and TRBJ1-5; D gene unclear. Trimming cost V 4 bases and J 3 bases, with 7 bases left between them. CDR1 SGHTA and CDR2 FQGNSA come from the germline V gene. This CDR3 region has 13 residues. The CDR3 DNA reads TGTGCCAGCAGCTCACACCCCAATCAGCCCCAGCATTTT. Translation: CASSSHPNQPQHF. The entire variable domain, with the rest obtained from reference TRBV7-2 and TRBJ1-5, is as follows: GAGVSQSPSNKVTEKGKDVELRCDPISGHTALYWYRQSLGQGLEFLIYFQGNSAPDKSGLPSDRFSAERTGGSVSTLTIQRTQQEDSAVYLCASSSHPNQPQHFGDGTRLSIL.

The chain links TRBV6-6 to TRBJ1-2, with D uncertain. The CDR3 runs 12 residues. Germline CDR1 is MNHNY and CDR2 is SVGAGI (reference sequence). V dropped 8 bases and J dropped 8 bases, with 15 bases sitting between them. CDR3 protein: CASQPSVPGYTF. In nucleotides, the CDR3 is TGTGCCAGCCAACCGTCCGTCCCAGGCTACACCTTC.

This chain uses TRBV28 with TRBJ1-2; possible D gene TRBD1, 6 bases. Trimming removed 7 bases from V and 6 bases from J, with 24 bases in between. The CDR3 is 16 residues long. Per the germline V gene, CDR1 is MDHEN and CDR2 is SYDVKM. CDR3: CASTSPGTPEGNGYTF. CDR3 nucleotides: TGTGCCAGCACCTCCCCCGGGACACCCGAGGGTAATGGCTACACCTTC.

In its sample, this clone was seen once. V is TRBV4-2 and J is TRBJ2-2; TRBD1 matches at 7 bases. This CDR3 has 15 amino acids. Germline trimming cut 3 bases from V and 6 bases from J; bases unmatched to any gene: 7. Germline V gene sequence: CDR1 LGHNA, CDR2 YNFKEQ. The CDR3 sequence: CASSQHTGAAGELFF. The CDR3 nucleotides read TGTGCCAGCAGCCAGCACACAGGGGCGGCCGGGGAGCTGTTTTTT.

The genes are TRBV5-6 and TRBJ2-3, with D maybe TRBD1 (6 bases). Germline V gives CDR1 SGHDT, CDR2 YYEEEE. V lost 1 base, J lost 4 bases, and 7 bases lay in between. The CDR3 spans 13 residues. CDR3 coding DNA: TGTGCCAGCAGCTTGTGGACAGCAGATACGCAGTATTTT. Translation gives CASSLWTADTQYF.

CDR3 nucleotides: TGTGCCAGCAGCTCGGGACCGAACTACGAGCAGTACTTC. Its protein product is CASSSGPNYEQYF. This chain connects TRBV7-9 to TRBJ2-7, with D perhaps matching TRBD1 or TRBD2 (5 bases each). Per germline, CDR1 SEHNR and CDR2 FQNEAQ (reference sequence). The CDR3 sequence is 13 residues long. Trimming stripped 4 bases from V and 3 bases from J, with 10 bases between. Based on the CDR3 plus reference TRBV7-9 and TRBJ2-7, the full variable domain is DTGVSQNPRHKITKRGQNVTFRCDPISEHNRLYWYRQTLGQGPEFLTYFQNEAQLEKSRLLSDRFSAERPKGSFSTLEIQRTEQGDSAMYLCASSSGPNYEQYFGPGTRLTVT.

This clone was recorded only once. The chain's CDR3 is CASRSGVNTEAFF. In DNA form, the CDR3 reads TGTGCCAGCAGGTCAGGGGTGAACACTGAAGCTTTCTTT. The chain uses TRBV6-5 and TRBJ1-1, with D possibly being TRBD1 (6 bases). The CDR3 length is 13 residues. Trimming took 6 bases from V and 0 from J, leaving 8 bases between them. Germline V gene data show CDR1 as MNHEY and CDR2 as SVGAGI.

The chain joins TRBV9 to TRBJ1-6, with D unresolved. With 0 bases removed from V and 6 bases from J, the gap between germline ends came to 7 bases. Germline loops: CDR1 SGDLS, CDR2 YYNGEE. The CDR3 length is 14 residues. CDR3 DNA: TGTGCCAGCAGCGTAGATCTGTCTAATTCACCCCTCCACTTT. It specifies CASSVDLSNSPLHF.

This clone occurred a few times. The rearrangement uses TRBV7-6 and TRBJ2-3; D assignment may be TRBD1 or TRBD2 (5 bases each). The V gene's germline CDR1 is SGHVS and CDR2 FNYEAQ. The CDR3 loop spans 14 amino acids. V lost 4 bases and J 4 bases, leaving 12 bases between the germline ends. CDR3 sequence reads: CASSSGLRPDTQYF. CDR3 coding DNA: TGTGCCAGCAGCTCGGGGCTTCGGCCAGATACGCAGTATTTT.

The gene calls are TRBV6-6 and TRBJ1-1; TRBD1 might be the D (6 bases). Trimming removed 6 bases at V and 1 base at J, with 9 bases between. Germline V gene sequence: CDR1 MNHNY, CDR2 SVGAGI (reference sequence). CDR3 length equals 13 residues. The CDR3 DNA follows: TGTGCCAGCAGACAGGGCCCGAACACTGAAGCTTTCTTT. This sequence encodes CASRQGPNTEAFF.

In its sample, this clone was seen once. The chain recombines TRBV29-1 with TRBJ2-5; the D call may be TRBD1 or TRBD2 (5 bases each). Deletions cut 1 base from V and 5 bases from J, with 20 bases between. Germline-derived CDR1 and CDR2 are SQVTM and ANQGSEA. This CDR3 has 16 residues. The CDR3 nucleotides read TGCAGCGTTGAAGGGGGATGGGGCGAGACGGGGGAGACCCAGTACTTC. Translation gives CSVEGGWGETGETQYF. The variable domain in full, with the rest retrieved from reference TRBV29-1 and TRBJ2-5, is SAVISQKPSRDICQRGTSLTIQCQVDSQVTMMFWYRQQPGQSLTLIATANQGSEATYESGFVIDKFPISRPNLTFSTLTVSNMSPEDSSIYLCSVEGGWGETGETQYFGPGTRLLVL.

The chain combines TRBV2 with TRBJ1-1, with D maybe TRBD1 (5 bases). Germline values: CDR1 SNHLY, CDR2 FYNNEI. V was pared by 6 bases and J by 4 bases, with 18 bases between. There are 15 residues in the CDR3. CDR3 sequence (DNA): TGTGCCAGCAGGGGCCTTTTAGGGACGGGCACTGAAGCTTTCTTT. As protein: CASRGLLGTGTEAFF.

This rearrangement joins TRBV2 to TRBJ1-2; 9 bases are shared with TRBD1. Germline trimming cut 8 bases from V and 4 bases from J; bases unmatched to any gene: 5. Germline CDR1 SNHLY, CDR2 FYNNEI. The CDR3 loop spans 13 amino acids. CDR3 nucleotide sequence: TGTGCCAGCGCCGGGACAGGGAGCTATGGCTACACCTTC. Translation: CASAGTGSYGYTF.

The CDR3 loop reads CASSFEGATNTGELFF. The CDR3 nucleotides read TGCGCCAGCAGCTTCGAAGGTGCGACGAACACCGGGGAGCTGTTTTTT. The chain recombines TRBV5-1 with TRBJ2-2; unclear D gene. CDR1 is SGHRS, CDR2 YFSETQ, per germline. The V end lost 2 bases, the J end lost 0 bases, and 11 bases lay between the germline ends. The CDR3 spans 16 residues.

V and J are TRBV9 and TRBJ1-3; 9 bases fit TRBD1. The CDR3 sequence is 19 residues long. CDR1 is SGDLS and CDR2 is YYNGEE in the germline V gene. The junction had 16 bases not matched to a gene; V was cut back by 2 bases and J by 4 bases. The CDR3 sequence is CASSVRPHRGRIAGNTIYF. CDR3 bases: TGTGCCAGCAGCGTCCGCCCACACAGGGGGCGGATAGCGGGAAACACCATATATTTT.

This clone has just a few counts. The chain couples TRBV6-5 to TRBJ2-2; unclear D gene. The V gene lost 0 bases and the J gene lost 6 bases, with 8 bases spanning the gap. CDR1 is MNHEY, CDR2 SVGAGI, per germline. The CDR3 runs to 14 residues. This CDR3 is CASSYSALPGELFF. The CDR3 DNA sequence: TGTGCCAGCAGTTACTCGGCTCTCCCCGGGGAGCTGTTTTTT.

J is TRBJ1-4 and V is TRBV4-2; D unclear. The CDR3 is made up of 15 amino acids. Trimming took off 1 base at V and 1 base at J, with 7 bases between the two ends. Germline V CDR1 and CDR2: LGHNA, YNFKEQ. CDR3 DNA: TGTGCCAGCAGCCAAGGGGAGCGAACTAATGAAAAACTGTTTTTT. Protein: CASSQGERTNEKLFF.

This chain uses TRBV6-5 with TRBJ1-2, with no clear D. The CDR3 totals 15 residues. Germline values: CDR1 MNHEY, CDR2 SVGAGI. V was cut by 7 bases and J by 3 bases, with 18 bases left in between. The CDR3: CASTPQGGSYYGYTF. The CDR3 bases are TGTGCCAGCACACCCCAAGGCGGGAGCTACTATGGCTACACCTTC.

CDR3 bases: TGTGCCAGCAGCTTAGTCGGGGGGGCGCAATCGTGGCCCCAGCATTTT. This gives the protein CASSLVGGAQSWPQHF. The rearrangement links TRBV7-2 to TRBJ1-5; tentatively, D is TRBD1 (6 bases). V was clipped by 1 base and J by 9 bases, with 19 bases between them. From germline, CDR1 is SGHTA and CDR2 FQGNSA. This CDR3 region has 16 residues.

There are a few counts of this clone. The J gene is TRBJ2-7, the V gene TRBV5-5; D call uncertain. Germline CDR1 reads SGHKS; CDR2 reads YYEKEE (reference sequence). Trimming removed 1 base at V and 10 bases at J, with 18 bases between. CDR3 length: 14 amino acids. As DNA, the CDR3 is TGTGCCAGCAGCTTGTATCCCGGGTACCCCCACCAGTACTTC. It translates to CASSLYPGYPHQYF.

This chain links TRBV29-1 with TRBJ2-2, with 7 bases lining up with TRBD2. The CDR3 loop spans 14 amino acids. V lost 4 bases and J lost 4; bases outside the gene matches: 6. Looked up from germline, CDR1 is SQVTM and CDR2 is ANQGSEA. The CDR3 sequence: CSVGPPGGTGELFF. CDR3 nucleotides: TGCAGCGTTGGACCGCCGGGGGGCACCGGGGAGCTGTTTTTT.

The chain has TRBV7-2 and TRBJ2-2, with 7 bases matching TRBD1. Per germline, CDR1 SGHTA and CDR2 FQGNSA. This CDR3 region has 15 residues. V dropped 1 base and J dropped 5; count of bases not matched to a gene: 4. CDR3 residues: CASSLGEQGTGELFF. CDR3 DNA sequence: TGTGCCAGCAGCTTAGGGGAACAGGGGACCGGGGAGCTGTTTTTT.

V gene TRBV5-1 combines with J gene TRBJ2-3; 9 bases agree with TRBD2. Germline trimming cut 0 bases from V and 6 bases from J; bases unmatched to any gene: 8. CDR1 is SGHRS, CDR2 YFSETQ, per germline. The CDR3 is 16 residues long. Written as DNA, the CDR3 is TGCGCCAGCAGCTTGGCGGCGGGGGGGCCTGCCGATACGCAGTATTTT. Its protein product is CASSLAAGGPADTQYF.

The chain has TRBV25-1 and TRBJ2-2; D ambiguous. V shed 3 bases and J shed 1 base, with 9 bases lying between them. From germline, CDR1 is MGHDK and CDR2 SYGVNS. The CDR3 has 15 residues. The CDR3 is CASSDVGQNTGELFF. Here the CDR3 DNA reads TGTGCCAGCAGTGATGTAGGGCAGAACACCGGGGAGCTGTTTTTT.

The CDR3 loop is CASSIDRGLPYNEQFF. DNA of the CDR3: TGTGCCAGTAGTATCGACAGGGGGCTTCCCTACAATGAGCAGTTCTTC. The rearrangement joins TRBV19 to TRBJ2-1, with 10 bases that match TRBD1. The germline CDR1 and CDR2 sequences are LNHDA and SQIVND (reference sequence). This CDR3 is built from 16 residues. V lost 3 bases and J lost 2; bases outside the gene matches: 4.

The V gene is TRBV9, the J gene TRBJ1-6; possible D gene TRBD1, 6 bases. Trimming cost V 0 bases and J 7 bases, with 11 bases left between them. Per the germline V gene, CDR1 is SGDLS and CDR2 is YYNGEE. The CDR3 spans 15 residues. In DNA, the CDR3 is TGTGCCAGCAGCGTAGCTTGGGGGCACAATTCACCCCTCCACTTT. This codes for CASSVAWGHNSPLHF.